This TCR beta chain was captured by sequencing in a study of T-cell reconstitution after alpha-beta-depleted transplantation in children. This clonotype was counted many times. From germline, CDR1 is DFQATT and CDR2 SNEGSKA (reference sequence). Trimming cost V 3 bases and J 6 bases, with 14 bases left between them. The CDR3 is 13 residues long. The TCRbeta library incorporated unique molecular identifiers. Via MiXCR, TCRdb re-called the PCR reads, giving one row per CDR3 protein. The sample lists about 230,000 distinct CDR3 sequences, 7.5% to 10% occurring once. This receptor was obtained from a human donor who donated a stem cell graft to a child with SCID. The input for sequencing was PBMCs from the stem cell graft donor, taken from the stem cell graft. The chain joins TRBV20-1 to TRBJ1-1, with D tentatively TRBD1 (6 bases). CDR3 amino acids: CSASLITGPEAFF. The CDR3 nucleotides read TGCAGTGCTAGCTTGATCACAGGGCCTGAAGCTTTCTTT.